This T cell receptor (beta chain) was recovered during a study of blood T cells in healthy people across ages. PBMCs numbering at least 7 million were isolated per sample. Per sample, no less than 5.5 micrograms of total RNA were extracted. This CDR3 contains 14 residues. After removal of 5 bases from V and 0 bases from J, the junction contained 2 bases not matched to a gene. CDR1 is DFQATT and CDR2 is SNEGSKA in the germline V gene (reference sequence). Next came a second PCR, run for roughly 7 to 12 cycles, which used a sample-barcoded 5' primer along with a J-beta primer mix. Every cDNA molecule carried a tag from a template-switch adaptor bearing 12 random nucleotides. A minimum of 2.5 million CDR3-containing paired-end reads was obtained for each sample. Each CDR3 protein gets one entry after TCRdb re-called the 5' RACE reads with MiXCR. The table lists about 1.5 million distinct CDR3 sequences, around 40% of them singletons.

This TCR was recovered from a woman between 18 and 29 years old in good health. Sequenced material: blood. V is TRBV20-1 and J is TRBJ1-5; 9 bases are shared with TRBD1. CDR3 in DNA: TGCAGTGCTCAGGACAGGGGTAGCAATCAGCCCCAGCATTTT. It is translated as CSAQDRGSNQPQHF.